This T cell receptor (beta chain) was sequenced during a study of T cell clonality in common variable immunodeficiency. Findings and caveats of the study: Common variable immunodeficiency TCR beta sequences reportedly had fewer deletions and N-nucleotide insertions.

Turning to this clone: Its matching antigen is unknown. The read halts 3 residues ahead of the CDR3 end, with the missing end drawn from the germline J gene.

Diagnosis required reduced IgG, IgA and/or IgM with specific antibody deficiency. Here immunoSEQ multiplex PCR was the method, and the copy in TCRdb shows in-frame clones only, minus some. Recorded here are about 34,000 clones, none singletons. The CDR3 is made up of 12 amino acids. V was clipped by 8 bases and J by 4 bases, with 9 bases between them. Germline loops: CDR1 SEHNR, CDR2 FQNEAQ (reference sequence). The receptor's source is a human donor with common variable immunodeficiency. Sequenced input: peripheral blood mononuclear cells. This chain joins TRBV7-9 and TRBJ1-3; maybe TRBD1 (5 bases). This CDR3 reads CASRGRGNTIYF. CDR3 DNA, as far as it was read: TGTGCCAGCCGGGGGAGAGGAAACACC.